This T cell receptor beta chain was sequenced in a study of blood T cell repertoires in COVID-19. Across the whole study: Collection of acute and convalescent COVID-19 samples took place in the United States, Italy and Spain. In each case, the material was cDNA or gDNA derived from T cells, B-cell-depleted T cells, or PBMCs.

Authors' analysis steps: How many nucleated cells were present was estimated from reference gene primer amplification. Sequencing used immunoSEQ multiplex PCR; TCRdb keeps in-frame clones, though not all of them. The D gene and trimming were derived from the DNA, and the V and J assignments and clone size from that table. The sample has under 65,000 clones, about 90% seen once. Germline V lookup: CDR1 LNHDA, CDR2 SQIVND (reference sequence). The CDR3 extends over 16 amino acids. V dropped 5 bases and J dropped 1 base, with 15 bases sitting between them. The origin of this receptor is a man aged 55 to 70 with acute or convalescent COVID-19. What was sequenced was peripheral blood. V and J are TRBV19 and TRBJ1-5, with a tentative D call TRBD1 (5 bases). The CDR3 region has the DNA TGTGCCAGTAGTCCATCGACAGTGGAGAGCAATCAGCCCCAGCATTTT. Protein product: CASSPSTVESNQPQHF.